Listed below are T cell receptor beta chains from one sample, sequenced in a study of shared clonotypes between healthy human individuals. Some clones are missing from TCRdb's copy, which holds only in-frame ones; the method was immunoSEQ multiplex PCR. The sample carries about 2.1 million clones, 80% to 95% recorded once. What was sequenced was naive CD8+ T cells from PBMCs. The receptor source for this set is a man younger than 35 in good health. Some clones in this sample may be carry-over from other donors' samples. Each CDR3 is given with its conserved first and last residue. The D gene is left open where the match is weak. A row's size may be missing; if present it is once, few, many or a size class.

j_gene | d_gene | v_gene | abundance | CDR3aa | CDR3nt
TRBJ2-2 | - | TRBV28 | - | CASSFLRAMNTGELFF | TGTGCCAGCAGTTTCTTGCGGGCCATGAACACCGGGGAGCTGTTTTTT
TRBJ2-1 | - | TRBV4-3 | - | CASSPHRSYNEQFF | TGCGCCAGCAGCCCGCACAGGTCATACAATGAGCAGTTCTTC
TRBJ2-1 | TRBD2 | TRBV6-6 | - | CASRGLAGAPYNEQFF | TGTGCCAGCAGGGGACTAGCGGGGGCTCCCTACAATGAGCAGTTCTTC
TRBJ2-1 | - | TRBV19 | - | CASSIVADEQFF | TGTGCCAGTAGTATAGTGGCCGATGAGCAGTTCTTC
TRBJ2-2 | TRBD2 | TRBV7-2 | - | CASSRPREGTGELFF | TGTGCCAGCAGCCGGCCGCGGGAGGGGACCGGGGAGCTGTTTTTT
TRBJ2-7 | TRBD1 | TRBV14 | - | CASSQPGGFEQYF | TGTGCCAGCAGCCAACCAGGGGGCTTCGAGCAGTACTTC
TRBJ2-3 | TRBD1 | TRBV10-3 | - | CAISGPGTGRTDTQYF | TGTGCCATCAGTGGTCCCGGGACAGGGAGGACAGATACGCAGTATTTT
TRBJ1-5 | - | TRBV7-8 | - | CASSPRDPRGEPQHF | TGTGCCAGCAGCCCGAGGGACCCCCGGGGAGAGCCCCAGCATTTT
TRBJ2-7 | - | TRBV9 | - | CASSGGAGSYEQYF | TGTGCCAGCAGCGGAGGGGCAGGCTCCTACGAGCAGTACTTC
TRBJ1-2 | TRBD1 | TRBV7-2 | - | CASSLGQDLNYGYTF | TGTGCCAGCAGCTTGGGACAGGACCTGAACTATGGCTACACCTTC
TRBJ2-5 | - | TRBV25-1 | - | CASSESWGPGETQYF | TGTGCCAGCAGTGAATCCTGGGGACCGGGAGAGACCCAGTACTTC
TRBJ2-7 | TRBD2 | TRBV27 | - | CASSLGAGTSDRYEQYF | TGTGCCAGCAGTTTAGGAGCCGGGACTAGCGATCGATACGAGCAGTACTTC
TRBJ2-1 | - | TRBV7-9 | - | CASLRNNEQFF | TGTGCCAGCTTGCGGAACAATGAGCAGTTCTTC
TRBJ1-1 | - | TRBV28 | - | CASSLWGGNTEAFF | TGTGCCAGCAGTTTGTGGGGAGGCAACACTGAAGCTTTCTTT
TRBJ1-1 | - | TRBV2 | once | CASSDPPTELGAFF | TGTGCCAGCAGTGATCCCCCGACGGAACTGGGAGCTTTCTTT
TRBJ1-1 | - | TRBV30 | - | CAGQDIEAFF | TGTGCCGGGCAGGACATTGAAGCTTTCTTT
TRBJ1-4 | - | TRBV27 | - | CASKNRGFPLNEKLFF | TGTGCCAGCAAAAACAGAGGGTTCCCTCTTAATGAAAAACTGTTTTTT
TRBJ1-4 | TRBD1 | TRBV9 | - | CASSAGGQGMEKLFF | TGTGCCAGCAGCGCCGGGGGACAGGGCATGGAAAAACTGTTTTTT
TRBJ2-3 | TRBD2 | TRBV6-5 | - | CASRSGTSGRLTQYF | TGTGCCAGCAGGTCCGGGACTAGCGGGAGGTTAACGCAGTATTTT
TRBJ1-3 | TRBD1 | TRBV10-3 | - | CAISESIWDRGNTIYF | TGTGCCATCAGTGAGTCGATCTGGGACAGGGGAAACACCATATATTTT
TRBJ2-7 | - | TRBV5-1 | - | CASSAEVDEQYF | TGCGCCAGCAGCGCGGAGGTTGACGAGCAGTACTTC
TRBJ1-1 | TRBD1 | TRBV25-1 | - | CASSADRVNTEAFF | TGTGCCAGCAGTGCTGACAGGGTCAACACTGAAGCTTTCTTT
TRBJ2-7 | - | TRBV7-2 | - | CASSFPRGYEQYF | TGTGCCAGCAGCTTTCCTAGGGGTTACGAGCAGTACTTC
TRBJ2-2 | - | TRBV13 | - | CASSSRWGGELFF | TGTGCCAGCAGCTCAAGGTGGGGCGGGGAGCTGTTTTTT
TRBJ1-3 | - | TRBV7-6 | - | CASSLGGKPGNTIYF | TGTGCCAGCAGCTTAGGGGGAAAGCCTGGAAACACCATATATTTT
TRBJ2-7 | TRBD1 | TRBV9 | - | CASSGWKGQRSYEQYF | TGTGCCAGCAGCGGATGGAAGGGACAGCGATCCTACGAGCAGTACTTC
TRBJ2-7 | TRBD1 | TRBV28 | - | CASRGQGAHEQYF | TGTGCCAGCAGAGGACAGGGGGCCCACGAGCAGTACTTC
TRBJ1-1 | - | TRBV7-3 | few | CARITGLNTEAFF | TGTGCCAGGATAACAGGGTTGAACACTGAAGCTTTCTTT
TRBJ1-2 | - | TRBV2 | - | CASIGQPNYGYTF | TGTGCCAGCATAGGACAGCCTAACTATGGCTACACCTTC
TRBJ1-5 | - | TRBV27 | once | CASSLSWGADSNQPQHF | TGTGCCAGCAGTTTATCTTGGGGGGCAGATAGCAATCAGCCCCAGCATTTT
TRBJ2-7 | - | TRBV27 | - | CASSLDGAEQYF | TGTGCCAGCAGTTTAGACGGGGCTGAGCAGTACTTC
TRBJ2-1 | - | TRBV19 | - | CASSINSGGIYNEQFF | TGTGCCAGTAGTATAAATTCGGGCGGAATTTACAATGAGCAGTTCTTC
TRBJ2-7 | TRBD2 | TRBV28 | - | CASSQAGVLGEQYF | TGTGCCAGCAGCCAAGCGGGAGTATTGGGCGAGCAGTACTTC
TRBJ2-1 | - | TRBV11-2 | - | CASSFESSPYNEQFF | TGTGCCAGCAGCTTTGAGAGTAGCCCCTACAATGAGCAGTTCTTC
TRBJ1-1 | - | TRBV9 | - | CASSVGGENTEAFF | TGTGCCAGCAGCGTAGGGGGAGAGAACACTGAAGCTTTCTTT
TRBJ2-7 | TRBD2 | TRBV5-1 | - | CASNWGRLAGVLYEQYF | TGCGCCAGCAATTGGGGGAGACTAGCGGGAGTTTTGTACGAGCAGTACTTC
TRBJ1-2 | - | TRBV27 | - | CASSPGGAAYGYTF | TGTGCCAGCAGTCCAGGAGGGGCAGCCTATGGCTACACCTTC
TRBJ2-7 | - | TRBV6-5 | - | CASSYPRGGLNEQYF | TGTGCCAGCAGTTACCCCAGGGGGGGGCTGAACGAGCAGTACTTC
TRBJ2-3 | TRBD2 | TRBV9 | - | CASSVGQRGEPTDTQYF | TGTGCCAGCAGCGTAGGCCAGCGGGGGGAACCCACAGATACGCAGTATTTT
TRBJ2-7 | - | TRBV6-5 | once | CASSYSSNVYEQYF | TGTGCCAGCAGTTACTCTTCCAATGTCTACGAGCAGTACTTC
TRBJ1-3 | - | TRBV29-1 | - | CSAIRDHLDGNTIYF | TGCAGCGCGATCCGGGACCACCTAGACGGGAACACCATATATTTT
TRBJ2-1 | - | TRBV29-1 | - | CSVVRESFPFF | TGCAGCGTTGTTCGGGAGTCGTTCCCGTTCTTC
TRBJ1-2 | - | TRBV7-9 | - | CASSLDPHGYTF | TGTGCCAGCAGCTTAGATCCGCATGGCTACACCTTC
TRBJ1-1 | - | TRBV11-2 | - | CASSSRDGQRNTEAFF | TGTGCCAGCAGCTCGCGGGACGGACAGAGGAACACTGAAGCTTTCTTT
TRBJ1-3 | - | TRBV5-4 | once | CASSLTQGNTIYF | TGTGCCAGCAGCTTGACCCAGGGAAACACCATATATTTT
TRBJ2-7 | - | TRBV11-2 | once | CASSSRKAPGTYEQYF | TGTGCCAGCAGCTCCCGAAAGGCCCCGGGTACCTACGAGCAGTACTTC
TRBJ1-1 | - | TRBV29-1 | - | CSVRPDSNTEAFF | TGCAGCGTTAGACCGGACTCTAACACTGAAGCTTTCTTT
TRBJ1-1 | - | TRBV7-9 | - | CASSSPGGNTEAFF | TGTGCCAGCAGCTCCCCAGGCGGGAACACTGAAGCTTTCTTT
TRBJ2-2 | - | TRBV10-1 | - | CASSPGVRAANTGELFF | TGCGCCAGCAGCCCCGGAGTGCGGGCTGCGAACACCGGGGAGCTGTTTTTT
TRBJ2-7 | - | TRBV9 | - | CASSGLRSEQYF | TGTGCCAGCAGCGGGCTGCGTTCCGAGCAGTACTTC
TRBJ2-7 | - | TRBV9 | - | CASSVDSGQSQYEQYF | TGTGCCAGCAGCGTAGATAGTGGACAGAGCCAATACGAGCAGTACTTC
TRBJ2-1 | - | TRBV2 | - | CASKEDSFGLFF | TGTGCCAGCAAAGAGGACAGCTTTGGTCTGTTCTTC
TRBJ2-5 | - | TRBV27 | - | CASSPTGRQETQYF | TGTGCCAGCAGTCCGACCGGTAGGCAAGAGACCCAGTACTTC
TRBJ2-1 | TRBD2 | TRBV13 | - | CASSYLTSGFYNEQFF | TGTGCCAGCAGCTATCTCACTAGCGGATTCTACAATGAGCAGTTCTTC
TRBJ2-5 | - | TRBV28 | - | CATTNSAYQETQYF | TGTGCCACCACAAACAGTGCGTACCAAGAGACCCAGTACTTC
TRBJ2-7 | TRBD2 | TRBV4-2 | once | CASSQDRGLAYEQYF | TGTGCCAGCAGCCAAGACCGGGGACTAGCCTACGAGCAGTACTTC
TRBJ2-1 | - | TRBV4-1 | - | CASSQELGSYNEQFF | TGCGCCAGCAGCCAAGAACTGGGCTCCTACAATGAGCAGTTCTTC
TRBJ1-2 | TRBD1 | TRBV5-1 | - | CASSARQGGNGYTF | TGCGCCAGCAGCGCCCGACAGGGAGGGAATGGCTACACCTTC
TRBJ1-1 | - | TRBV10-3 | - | CAISESGGTNTEAFF | TGTGCCATCAGTGAGTCGGGCGGGACGAACACTGAAGCTTTCTTT